This record looks at one T cell receptor (beta chain) sequence and its context. TCRdb's table, derived via immunoSEQ multiplex PCR, lists solely in-frame clones and lacks some. The profile shows over 150,000 clones, 76% of them singletons. These data belong to a study of blood T cell repertoires in COVID-19. Study in general: The samples span acute and convalescent COVID-19 from the United States, Italy and Spain. PBMCs, B-cell-depleted T cells, or T cells were the source of the cDNA or gDNA that made up the material.

Germline trimming cut 5 bases from V and 6 bases from J; bases unmatched to any gene: 1. CDR3 length equals 12 residues. The chain recombines TRBV12-3 or TRBV12-4 with TRBJ1-1; 9 positions agree with TRBD1. This TCR derives from a woman of 80 years or more with acute or convalescent COVID-19. Source material: peripheral blood. CDR3 in amino acids: CASSRQGAEAFF. The CDR3 DNA is TGTGCCAGCAGTCGACAGGGGGCTGAAGCTTTCTTT.